What follows describes a single T cell receptor beta chain. This record comes from a study of cytomegalovirus exposure and HLA in healthy donors. Clones were sequenced by immunoSEQ multiplex PCR, and TCRdb holds only the in-frame ones, with some missing. Of tens of thousands of clones listed, more than 90% were seen once; the top ten hold more than 1%. The CDR3 contains 14 residues. Germline V gene sequence: CDR1 GTSNPN, CDR2 SVGIG (reference sequence). Deletions cut 7 bases from V and 0 bases from J, with 13 bases between. This clonotype originated in a man aged 18 to 30 in good health and CMV-seronegative. Input material: PBMCs. J is TRBJ2-1 and V is TRBV30; the D gene is possibly TRBD1 (5 bases). CDR3 sequence: CASNQGSSYNEQFF. DNA of the CDR3: TGTGCCTCCAACCAGGGTAGCTCCTACAATGAGCAGTTCTTC.